The T cell receptor (beta chain) described here comes from a study of T cell repertoires in cytomegalovirus infection (dated by TCRdb to the late 2010s). About the study as a whole: Recently identified HLA-C-restricted CMV epitopes, whose presentation resists viral immunomodulation, were targeted by peptide stimulations together with well-studied HLA-B-restricted epitopes. Donor HLA type was relevant to the analysis, because carriage of CMV infection together with the matching HLA type was indicated by public TCR beta signatures. What the work shows at the level of the full study, not this receptor alone: Cumulative frequency of public TCR beta family members discriminated carriers of CMV infection plus the relevant HLA type in this cohort and an independent approximately 360-donor cohort. The ex vivo response was dominated by HLA-C-restricted CMV-specific TCR beta clonotypes, which also provided the single most frequent clonotype in two of eight donors.

Notes on this clonotype: The antigen this receptor binds is unknown. No much larger clone exists at a distance of one base, and base qualities are not known.

The treatment or condition label corresponds to: in vitro stimulation with specific CMV peptide epitopes to enrich CMV-specific T cells. The germline V gene supplies CDR1 MNHEY and CDR2 SVGEGT. The junction shows trimming of 5 bases on V and 11 bases on J, plus 16 bases between the germline ends. The CDR3 holds 12 amino acids from the cysteine to the valine. The only DNA kept is the CDR3, 36 bases in frame from the first base. Sequenced on an Illumina HiSeq 1500. The public sequencing data were trimmed at Q25 with fastp and processed into clonotypes with MiXCR by TCRdb, which kept only in-frame beta chains. One record per CDR3 amino acid sequence lists the most common genes and DNA. The sample table lists a few hundred thousand distinct CDR3 sequences, more than 20% of them with a count of one. Of the sample, about an eighth falls within the top ten clones.

The sequence joins TRBV6-2 or TRBV6-3 to TRBJ2-7; the D gene is possibly TRBD2, with 6 bases matching. The sequence was obtained from a human donor in good health (CMV status not recorded). Some clones in this sample may be carry-over from other donors' samples. This material consisted of cultured PBMCs, taken from culture after CMV antigen stimulation. The CDR3 corresponds to CASSQPAGKKYV. DNA sequence: TGTGCCAGCAGTCAACCCGCGGGAAAGAAGTACGTC.